This is a list of T cell receptor beta chains from one sample in a study of T cell changes during pregnancy in multiple sclerosis. Libraries were prepared by immunoSEQ multiplex PCR; TCRdb keeps only in-frame clonotypes and omits some of them. The repertoire has approximately 37,000 clones, roughly 89% of them found once; the top ten carry around 1.2%. Sequenced here: CD4+ T cells from peripheral blood mononuclear cells, sampled in the first trimester of pregnancy. All receptors derive from a female donor with multiple sclerosis, enrolled in a pregnancy study. Each CDR3 is given with its conserved first and last residue. Each record gives: D gene, J gene, clone size, V gene, CDR3 protein, CDR3 DNA. D genes are given only for firm matches. Part of the rows lack a size; the others show once, few, many or a class for expanded clones.

>-|TRBJ1-3|-|TRBV2
CASGGRSGNTIYF
TGTGCCAGCGGGGGCCGATCTGGAAACACCATATATTTT
>TRBD2|TRBJ2-1|-|TRBV4-1
CASSQERGRAGYNEQFF
TGCGCCAGCAGCCAAGAACGCGGGAGGGCCGGCTACAATGAGCAGTTCTTC
>-|TRBJ2-5|-|TRBV18
CASSPTTGRPGETQYF
TGTGCCAGCTCACCTACCACAGGGCGCCCAGGGGAGACCCAGTACTTC
>-|TRBJ1-3|-|TRBV6-1
CASSPVSSGNTIYF
TGTGCCAGCAGTCCCGTCTCCTCTGGAAACACCATATATTTT
>-|TRBJ2-6|-|TRBV5-4
CASSSNFHSGANVLTF
TGTGCCAGCAGCTCAAATTTCCACTCTGGGGCCAACGTCCTGACTTTC
>-|TRBJ2-3|-|TRBV7-9
CASSLLGGTDTQYF
TGTGCCAGCAGCTTATTGGGAGGCACAGATACGCAGTATTTT
>TRBD2|TRBJ2-5|few|TRBV10-3
CAISTQAGRGQETQYF
TGTGCCATCAGTACTCAAGCGGGAAGGGGCCAAGAGACCCAGTACTTC
>TRBD1|TRBJ1-5|-|TRBV7-9
CASSRQGGQPQHF
TGTGCCAGCAGCCGACAGGGTGGACAGCCCCAGCATTTT
>-|TRBJ2-1|-|TRBV30
CAWSANNEQFF
TGTGCCTGGAGTGCCAACAATGAGCAGTTCTTC
>TRBD2|TRBJ2-1|-|TRBV29-1
CSVVRGAGGLNNEQFF
TGCAGCGTTGTGCGGGGGGCAGGAGGGTTGAACAATGAGCAGTTCTTC
>TRBD1|TRBJ1-1|-|TRBV10-3
CAIKGGTGGPEAFF
TGTGCCATCAAGGGTGGGACAGGGGGGCCAGAAGCTTTCTTT
>TRBD1|TRBJ2-2|-|TRBV7-9
CASSEPGQGMNTGELFF
TGTGCCAGCAGCGAGCCAGGACAGGGGATGAACACCGGGGAGCTGTTTTTT
>TRBD2|TRBJ2-1|few|TRBV12-5
CASGTDPWREAANEQFF
TGTGCTAGTGGTACCGACCCGTGGCGGGAGGCCGCCAATGAGCAGTTCTTC
>-|TRBJ1-5|-|TRBV13
CASSLGQRNQPQHF
TGTGCCAGCAGCTTAGGCCAGCGTAATCAGCCCCAGCATTTT
>TRBD1|TRBJ2-5|-|TRBV5-6
CASSFFDQGVQETQYF
TGTGCCAGCAGCTTTTTTGACCAGGGGGTTCAAGAGACCCAGTACTTC
>TRBD2|TRBJ2-1|-|TRBV7-2
CASSLGLAGAGSYNEQFF
TGTGCCAGCAGCTTAGGCCTAGCGGGAGCGGGCTCCTACAATGAGCAGTTCTTC
>TRBD1|TRBJ1-1|few|TRBV19
CASSHTGVDTEAFF
TGTGCCAGTAGTCATACAGGGGTAGACACTGAAGCTTTCTTT
>-|TRBJ2-3|-|TRBV7-9
CASSSQSTDTQYF
TGTGCCAGCAGCTCACAGAGCACAGATACGCAGTATTTT
>-|TRBJ2-3|-|TRBV5-4
CASSAGTATDTQYF
TGTGCCAGCAGCGCGGGGACAGCAACAGATACGCAGTATTTT
>-|TRBJ2-7|-|TRBV27
CASSFLGGGLAYEQYF
TGTGCCAGCAGTTTTTTAGGGGGAGGGCTAGCGTACGAGCAGTACTTC
>TRBD1|TRBJ2-1|-|TRBV2
CASSRDRGANEQFF
TGTGCCAGCAGTCGGGACAGGGGGGCCAATGAGCAGTTCTTC
>-|TRBJ1-5|-|TRBV11-2
CASSLSDSNQPQHF
TGTGCCAGCAGCTTGTCAGATAGCAATCAGCCCCAGCATTTT
>TRBD1|TRBJ2-1|-|TRBV19
CASSIHKGQGARNEQFF
TGTGCCAGTAGTATACATAAAGGACAGGGGGCTAGGAATGAGCAGTTCTTC
>-|TRBJ2-3|-|TRBV9
CASSVQGSGTDTQYF
TGTGCCAGCAGCGTCCAGGGATCTGGCACAGATACGCAGTATTTT
>TRBD2|TRBJ2-7|-|TRBV14
CASSQVSSGVEQYF
TGTGCCAGCAGCCAAGTCTCAAGCGGGGTCGAGCAGTACTTC
>TRBD2|TRBJ2-7|-|TRBV20-1
CSARASGEQYF
TGCAGTGCTAGGGCTAGCGGCGAGCAGTACTTC
>-|TRBJ2-6|-|TRBV4-3
CASSQADTSSGANVLTF
TGCGCCAGCAGCCAAGCCGACACCAGCTCTGGGGCCAACGTCCTGACTTTC
>-|TRBJ1-5|-|TRBV30
CAWSVVGHQPQHF
TGTGCCTGGAGTGTAGTGGGGCATCAGCCCCAGCATTTT